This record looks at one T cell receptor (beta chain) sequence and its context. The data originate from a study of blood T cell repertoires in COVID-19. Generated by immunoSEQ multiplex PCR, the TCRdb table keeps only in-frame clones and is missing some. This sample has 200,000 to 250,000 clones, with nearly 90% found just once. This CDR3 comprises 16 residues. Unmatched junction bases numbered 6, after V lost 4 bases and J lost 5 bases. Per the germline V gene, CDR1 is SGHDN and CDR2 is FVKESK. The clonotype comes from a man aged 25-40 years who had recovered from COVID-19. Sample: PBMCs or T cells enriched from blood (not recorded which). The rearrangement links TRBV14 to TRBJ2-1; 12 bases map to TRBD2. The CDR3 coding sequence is TGTGCCAGCAGCCTTACCCTAGCGGGAGGGAACAATGAGCAGTTCTTC. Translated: CASSLTLAGGNNEQFF.